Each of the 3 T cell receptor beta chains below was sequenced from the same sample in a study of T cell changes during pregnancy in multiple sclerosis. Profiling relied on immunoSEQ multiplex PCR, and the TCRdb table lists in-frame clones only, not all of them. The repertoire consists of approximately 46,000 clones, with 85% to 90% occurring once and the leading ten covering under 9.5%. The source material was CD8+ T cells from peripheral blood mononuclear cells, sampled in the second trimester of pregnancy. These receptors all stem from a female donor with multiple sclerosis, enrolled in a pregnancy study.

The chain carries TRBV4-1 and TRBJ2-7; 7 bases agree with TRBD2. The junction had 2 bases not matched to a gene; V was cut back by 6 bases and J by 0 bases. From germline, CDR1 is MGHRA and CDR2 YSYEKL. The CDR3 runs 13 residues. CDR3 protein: CASRGGDSYEQYF. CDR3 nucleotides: TGCGCCAGCAGGGGGGGGGACTCCTACGAGCAGTACTTC.

For the CDR3, the DNA is TGTGCCAGCAGCTCGACTAGCGGGGGATTCGGTGAGCAGTTCTTC. This sequence encodes CASSSTSGGFGEQFF. V and J are TRBV7-3 and TRBJ2-1, with 12 nucleotides matching TRBD2. This CDR3 contains 15 residues. Losses at the gene ends were 4 bases for V and 9 bases for J; bases not matched to a gene: 7. Germline V gives CDR1 SGHTA, CDR2 FQGTGA.

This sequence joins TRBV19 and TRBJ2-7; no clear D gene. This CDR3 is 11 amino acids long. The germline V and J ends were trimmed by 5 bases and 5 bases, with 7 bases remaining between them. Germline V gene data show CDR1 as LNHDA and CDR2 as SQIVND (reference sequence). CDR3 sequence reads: CASSSFHEQYF. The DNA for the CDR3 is TGTGCCAGTAGTTCATTTCACGAGCAGTACTTC. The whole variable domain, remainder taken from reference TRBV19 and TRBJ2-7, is DGGITQSPKYLFRKEGQNVTLSCEQNLNHDAMYWYRQDPGQGLRLIYYSQIVNDFQKGDIAEGYSVSREKKESFPLTVTSAQKNPTAFYLCASSSFHEQYFGPGTRLTVT.